This T cell receptor (beta chain) was obtained from a study of blood T cell repertoires in COVID-19. Turning to the study itself: Acute and convalescent COVID-19 samples came from the United States, Italy and Spain.

Germline values: CDR1 SGDLS, CDR2 YYNGEE. V lost 3 bases and J 2 bases, leaving 4 bases between the germline ends. The CDR3 loop spans 12 amino acids. Recruited during active infection, patients (from Seattle) were subsequently followed longitudinally. Generated by immunoSEQ multiplex PCR, the TCRdb table keeps only in-frame clones and is missing some. The data contain about 230,000 clones, under 90% of them singletons. The gene calls are TRBV9 and TRBJ2-3; D unresolved. Sequences were obtained from peripheral blood. The receptor was derived from a man in his fifties with COVID-19, enrolled during active disease. The CDR3 DNA reads TGTGCCAGCAGCGCTTCCACAGATACGCAGTATTTT. Protein sequence: CASSASTDTQYF.